The clone carrying this T cell receptor (beta chain) was picked up a small number of times. This sample was taken from a study of cytotoxic CD8 clonotypes in ibrutinib-treated CLL. Germline CDR1 is GTSNPN and CDR2 is SVGIG (reference sequence). This CDR3 has 13 residues. V dropped 4 bases and J dropped 2 bases, with 11 bases sitting between them. Using immunoSEQ multiplex PCR, the repertoire was profiled, and TCRdb retains in-frame clones only, with some absent. The profile shows tens of thousands of clones, around 83% of them singletons. The source of roughly 2.1 micrograms of genomic DNA for TCR beta libraries was cryopreserved PBMCs.

The chain recombines TRBV30 with TRBJ1-1; a possible D gene is TRBD1 (5 bases). The TCR was taken from a human donor with chronic lymphocytic leukemia. The sequenced sample was PBMCs, obtained before ibrutinib treatment. CDR3 DNA: TGTGCCTGGAAAAAAAGGGGTAACACTGAAGCTTTCTTT. It codes for CAWKKRGNTEAFF. The complete variable domain, with remaining parts taken from reference TRBV30 and TRBJ1-1, reads SQTIHQWPATLVQPVGSPLSLECTVEGTSNPNLYWYRQAAGRGLQLLFYSVGIGQISSEVPQNLSASRPQDRQFILSSKKLLLSDSGFYLCAWKKRGNTEAFFGQGTRLTVV.